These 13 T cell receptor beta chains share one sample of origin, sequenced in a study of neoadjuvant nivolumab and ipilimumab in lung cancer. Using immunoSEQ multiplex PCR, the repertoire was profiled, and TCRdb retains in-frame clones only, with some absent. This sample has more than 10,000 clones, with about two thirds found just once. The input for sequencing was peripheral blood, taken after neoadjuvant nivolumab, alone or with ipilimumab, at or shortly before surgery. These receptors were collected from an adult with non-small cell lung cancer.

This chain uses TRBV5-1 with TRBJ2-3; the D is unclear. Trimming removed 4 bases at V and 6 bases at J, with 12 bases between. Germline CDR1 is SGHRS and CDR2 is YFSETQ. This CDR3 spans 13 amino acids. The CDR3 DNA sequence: TGCGCCAGCAGCGACGGGCCCGGGGATACGCAGTATTTT. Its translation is CASSDGPGDTQYF.

For the CDR3, the DNA is TGTGCCAGCAGCTGGGGACATGAGAGCTCCTACAATGAGCAGTTCTTC. This codes for CASSWGHESSYNEQFF. The rearrangement joins TRBV5-5 to TRBJ2-1; tentatively, D is TRBD1 (6 bases). The CDR3 runs to 16 residues. Germline CDR1 and CDR2: SGHKS and YYEKEE (reference sequence). V shed 3 bases and J shed 0 bases, with 13 bases lying between them.

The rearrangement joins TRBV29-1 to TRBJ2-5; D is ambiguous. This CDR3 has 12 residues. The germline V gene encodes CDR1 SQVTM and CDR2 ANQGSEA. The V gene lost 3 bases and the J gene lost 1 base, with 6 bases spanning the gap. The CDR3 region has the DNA TGCAGCGTTGACGAAGCCCAAGAGACCCAGTACTTC. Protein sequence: CSVDEAQETQYF.

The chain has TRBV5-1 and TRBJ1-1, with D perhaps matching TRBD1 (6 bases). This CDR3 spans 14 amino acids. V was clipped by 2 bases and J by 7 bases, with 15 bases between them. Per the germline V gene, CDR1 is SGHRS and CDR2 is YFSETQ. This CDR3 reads CASSFHSGANEAFF. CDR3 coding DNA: TGCGCCAGCAGCTTCCACTCAGGGGCTAATGAAGCTTTCTTT.

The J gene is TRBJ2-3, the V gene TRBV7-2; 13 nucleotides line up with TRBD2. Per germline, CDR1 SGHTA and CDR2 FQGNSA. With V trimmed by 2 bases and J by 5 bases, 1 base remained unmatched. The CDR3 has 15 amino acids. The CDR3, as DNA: TGTGCCAGCAGCTTACGGACTAGCGGGAGAGATACGCAGTATTTT. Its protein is CASSLRTSGRDTQYF.

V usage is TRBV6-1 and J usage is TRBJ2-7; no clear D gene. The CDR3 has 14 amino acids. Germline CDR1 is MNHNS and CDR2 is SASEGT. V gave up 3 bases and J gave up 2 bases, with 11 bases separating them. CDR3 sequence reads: CASSEMSLPYEQYF. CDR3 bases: TGTGCCAGCAGTGAGATGAGCCTTCCCTACGAGCAGTACTTC.

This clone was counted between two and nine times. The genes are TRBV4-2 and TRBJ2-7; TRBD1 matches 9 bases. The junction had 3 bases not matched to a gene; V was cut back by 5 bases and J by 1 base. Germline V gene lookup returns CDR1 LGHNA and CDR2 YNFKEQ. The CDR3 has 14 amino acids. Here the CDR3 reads CASSMTGGSYEQYF. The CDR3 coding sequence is TGTGCCAGCAGCATGACAGGGGGGTCCTACGAGCAGTACTTC.

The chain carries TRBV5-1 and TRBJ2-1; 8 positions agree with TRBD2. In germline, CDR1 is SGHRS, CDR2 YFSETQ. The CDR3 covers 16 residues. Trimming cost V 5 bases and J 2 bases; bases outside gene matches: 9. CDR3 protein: CASSRTAGDPYNEQFF. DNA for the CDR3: TGCGCCAGCAGTCGCACAGCGGGGGACCCCTACAATGAGCAGTTCTTC.

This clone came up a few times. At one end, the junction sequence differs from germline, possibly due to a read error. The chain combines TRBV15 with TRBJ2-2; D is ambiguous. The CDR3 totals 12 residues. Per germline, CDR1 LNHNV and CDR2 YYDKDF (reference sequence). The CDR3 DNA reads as TGTGCCACCAGCCCCTACACCGAGGAGCTGTTTTTT. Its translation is CATSPYTEELFF.

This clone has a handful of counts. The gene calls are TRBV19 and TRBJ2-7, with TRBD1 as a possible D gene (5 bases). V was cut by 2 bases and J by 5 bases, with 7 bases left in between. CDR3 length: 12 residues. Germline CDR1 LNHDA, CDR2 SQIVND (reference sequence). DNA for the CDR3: TGTGCCAGTAGTATATCGGACAACGAGCAGTACTTC. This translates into CASSISDNEQYF.

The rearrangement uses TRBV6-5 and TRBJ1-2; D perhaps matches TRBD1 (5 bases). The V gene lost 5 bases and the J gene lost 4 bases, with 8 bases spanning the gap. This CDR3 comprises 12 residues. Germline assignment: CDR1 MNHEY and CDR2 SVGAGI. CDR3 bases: TGTGCCAGCAGTGAAGGGGTCTATGGCTACACCTTC. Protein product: CASSEGVYGYTF.

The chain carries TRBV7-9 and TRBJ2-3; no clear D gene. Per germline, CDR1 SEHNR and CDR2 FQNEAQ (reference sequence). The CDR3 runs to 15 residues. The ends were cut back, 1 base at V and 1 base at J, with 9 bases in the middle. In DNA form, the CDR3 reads TGTGCCAGCAGCTTAGGGTTAGTGGGCACAGATACGCAGTATTTT. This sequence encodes CASSLGLVGTDTQYF. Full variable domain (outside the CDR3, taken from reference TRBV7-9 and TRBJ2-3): DTGVSQNPRHKITKRGQNVTFRCDPISEHNRLYWYRQTLGQGPEFLTYFQNEAQLEKSRLLSDRFSAERPKGSFSTLEIQRTEQGDSAMYLCASSLGLVGTDTQYFGPGTRLTVL.

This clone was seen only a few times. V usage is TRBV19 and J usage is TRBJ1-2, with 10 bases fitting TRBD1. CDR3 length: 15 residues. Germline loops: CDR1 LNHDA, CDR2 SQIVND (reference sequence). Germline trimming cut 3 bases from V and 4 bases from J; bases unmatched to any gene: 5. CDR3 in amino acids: CASSMGDRGTYGYTF. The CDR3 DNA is TGTGCCAGTAGTATGGGGGACAGGGGTACCTATGGCTACACCTTC.